This T cell receptor beta chain was sequenced during a study of blood T cell repertoires in COVID-19. Turning to the study itself: T cells, B-cell-depleted T cells, or PBMCs provided the cDNA or gDNA that served as material.

This clone was seen just once. Assay: immunoSEQ multiplex PCR; the TCRdb copy retains only in-frame clones and omits some. The sample contains a few hundred thousand clones, roughly 90% of which appear only once. This sequence originates from a man aged 35 to 55 with acute or convalescent COVID-19. The sequencing input was peripheral blood.

In DNA, the CDR3 is TGCAGTGCTTACAGCTATGGCTACACCTTC. Amino acids: CSAYSYGYTF. This chain joins TRBV20-1 and TRBJ1-2; D unclear. CDR3 length equals 10 residues. Deletions cut 5 bases from V and 4 bases from J, with 5 bases between. Germline CDR1 DFQATT, CDR2 SNEGSKA (reference sequence).